The rows below give T cell receptor beta chains drawn from one sample of a study of blood T cells in healthy people across ages. TCRdb re-called the 5' RACE reads through MiXCR, storing one row per CDR3 protein. The sample contains about 1.6 million distinct CDR3 sequences, about 31% of which appear only once. The sample taken for sequencing was blood. The origin of the receptors is a young woman in good health. CDR3s include the opening cysteine and the closing phenylalanine or tryptophan.

j_call v_call cdr3_aa
TRBJ2-3 TRBV7-9 CASSFGLAGQDTQYF
TRBJ1-2 TRBV6-2/TRBV6-3 CASSPGGTYGYTF
TRBJ2-1 TRBV12-3/TRBV12-4 CASSSSGMQFF
TRBJ2-1 TRBV7-9 CASSYGLVDEQFF
TRBJ1-2 TRBV27 CASSPETGFYGYTF
TRBJ1-5 TRBV20-1 CSAKPDRGKSRPQHF
TRBJ2-5 TRBV5-1 CATSIDTLGETQYF
TRBJ2-7 TRBV27 CASSLATSGRNEQYF
TRBJ2-5 TRBV20-1 CSDQGLQGETQYF
TRBJ1-1 TRBV5-1 CASSWGAEGTEAFF
TRBJ2-6 TRBV19 CASRAPQGGVTGANVLTF
TRBJ1-2 TRBV12-3/TRBV12-4 CASSFSRVPNYGYTF
TRBJ2-6 TRBV7-6 CASGLTRMGAWGANVLTF
TRBJ1-5 TRBV28 CASSYLGGNQPQHF
TRBJ1-2 TRBV27 CASSSDRGYSGGYTF
TRBJ2-7 TRBV6-1 CASSEDYRVSAYEQYF
TRBJ2-3 TRBV7-9 CASSLHGGSSDTQYF
- TRBV2 CASKGQVWETQYF
TRBJ1-5 TRBV4-1 CASSQDRPLRGNQPQHF
TRBJ1-1 TRBV4-1 CASSPRGATNTEAFF
TRBJ1-2 TRBV29-1 CSTGTGVGHYGYTF
TRBJ2-1 TRBV7-9 CASSPGAGPNNEQFF
TRBJ1-1 TRBV5-1 CASAPYAGDTEAFF
TRBJ1-2 TRBV9 CASSSQTTGYGYTF
TRBJ2-1 TRBV28 CASSLWDSRDNNEQFF
TRBJ2-3 TRBV9 CASSGGRTGSDTQYF
TRBJ2-5 TRBV6-5 CASSRAQETQYF
TRBJ1-1 TRBV5-1 CASSPTPDGTEAFF
TRBJ1-4 TRBV5-1 CASRPGATNEKLFF
TRBJ2-7 TRBV7-8 CASSSVAGQGSYEQYF
TRBJ1-2 TRBV11-2 CASSSVGVRTGVPYGYTF
TRBJ2-7 TRBV20-1 CSAQISGSEQYF
TRBJ2-2 TRBV30 CAWSVAPQGELFF
TRBJ1-1 TRBV6-5 CASIGQKAFF
TRBJ2-3 TRBV7-9 CAAVPSTDTQYF
- TRBV9 CASSVSLVGGVETQYF
TRBJ1-4 TRBV20-1 CSATGVGAETNEKLFF
TRBJ2-7 TRBV20-1 CSASIIRAPSSYEQYF
TRBJ2-1 TRBV10-3 CAISDPPEYNEQFF
TRBJ2-3 TRBV7-9 CASSGWAGGKSSDTQYF
TRBJ1-1 TRBV9 CASSAEGGTEAFF
TRBJ2-7 TRBV6-5 CASSYSVELGQGGYEQYF
TRBJ2-7 TRBV7-9 CASSPVGTSGGTRYEQYF
TRBJ2-7 TRBV5-1 CASSLAVAGGAYEQYF
TRBJ1-2 TRBV4-1 CASSQDVSGYGYTF
TRBJ2-5 TRBV20-1 CSARGTAMRETQYF
TRBJ1-2 TRBV20-1 CSAAGHQQGSDTF
TRBJ2-1 TRBV30 CAWSVPGPPGTQFF
TRBJ2-1 TRBV2 CASSLPEATGGKQFF
TRBJ1-2 TRBV3-1 CASSPEGRRYGYTF
TRBJ2-7 TRBV29-1 CSVDSPRDEQYF
TRBJ2-7 TRBV14 CASSARDKSYEQYF
TRBJ2-3 TRBV4-1 CASNHFRCQVQYF
TRBJ1-1 TRBV12-3/TRBV12-4 CASSPRQGWNTEAFF
TRBJ2-5 TRBV7-7 CASSLGQRDRVGETQYF
TRBJ2-1 TRBV20-1 CSPRSPGGSYNEQFF
TRBJ2-3 TRBV9 CASSPGWGIASTDTQYF